The T cell receptor (beta chain) under discussion was sequenced for a study of OX40 agonist ivuxolimab in advanced cancers. Clones were sequenced by immunoSEQ multiplex PCR, and TCRdb holds only the in-frame ones, with some missing. The data hold tens of thousands of clones, with over 75% observed a single time. V lost 6 bases and J lost 1, with 9 bases in between. Germline V gene lookup returns CDR1 SNHLY and CDR2 FYNNEI. The length of the CDR3 is 13 residues. Sequencing used CD4+ or CD8+ T cells sorted from blood, obtained in a trial of the OX40 agonist ivuxolimab. This TCR was recovered from an adult with an advanced solid tumor such as melanoma, head and neck, liver or kidney cancer. This rearrangement joins TRBV2 to TRBJ1-2; D gene ambiguous. As DNA, the CDR3 is TGTGCCAGCAGCACCGGGAGTAACTATGGCTACACCTTC. Amino acid sequence: CASSTGSNYGYTF.